The T cell receptor beta chain described here comes from a study of cytomegalovirus exposure and HLA in healthy donors (dated by TCRdb to 2016 to 2017). The study in broad terms: In an earlier analysis of roughly 590 of the donors, 276 Gb of sequence data and 120 million or so unique TCR beta sequences from 180 million or so T cells were reported. An early release that covered more than 550 HLA-typed donors contained approximately 300 gigabases of sequencing data and tens of millions of unique TCR sequences. Of the roughly 400 genotyped donors, 81% fell in the genetic ancestry cluster associated with self-reported Caucasian donors. The aim of the study was to test whether cataloging public T cell receptors could identify signatures of past pathogen exposure. The study used immunosequencing to profile the T cell repertoires of more than 650 subjects and linked those repertoires to cytomegalovirus serostatus. In addition to the first cohort of around 670 subjects, a separate validation cohort of 120 different subjects was used. High-throughput TCR immunosequencing, statistical association of individual TCRs with disease status, and machine learning were combined to predict cytomegalovirus infection status. In a later analysis, previously published TCR beta repertoires from several hundred donors were re-analyzed and high-resolution HLA genotyping was added so that TCR occurrence patterns could be studied. The later analysis used no new phenotypic data to find candidate immune exposures, relying instead on TCR beta sequences and their occurrence across donors. To decide whether each TCR beta V gene segment behaved as functional or pseudogenic, an earlier analysis of approximately 590 of the donors relied on high-throughput TCR beta sequencing. Donor age, sex, ethnicity and CMV serostatus were compiled together with the repertoire data. A later genetic analysis took genome-wide SNP genotypes for about 55% of the 666 donors and used that subset as a discovery cohort. All discovery cohort repertoires had been generated on a single sequencing platform. HLA typing included class I and class II loci at four-digit resolution. The number of typed donors differed by locus: 629-630 for A, B, C, DRB1 and DQB1; roughly 510 for DQA1; fewer than 610 for DPA1; and 450 to 480 for DPB1. Several DR-DQ haplotypes were treated as single units for association and clustering because of strong linkage in the cohort. On average, around 240,000 unique TCR beta nucleotide sequences were sequenced per donor among a few hundred genotyped donors of the cohort, with roughly 18% of those sequences being non-productive.

A remark on this clone: No cognate antigen has been identified for it. Base quality data are lacking; no much larger clone is found one base away.

The cohort was made up of 666 healthy bone marrow donors. All cohort members were sampled while nominally healthy, although unrecorded immune exposures were likely present. The donor was CMV seropositive and belonged to the group of 250 to 300 seropositive cohort members. A peripheral blood sample was provided by each donor, and peripheral blood mononuclear cells were used for TCR beta sequencing. The Qiagen DNeasy Blood Extraction Kit was used to extract genomic DNA from the blood cell samples. The full study reports these points: For the cohort, immune exposure information was limited to CMV serostatus. In a later analysis, HLA-associated TCR beta chains showed more clonal expansion and lower generation probabilities than non-associated chains that were equally common. Linkage disequilibrium might explain the correlated functional status among segregating V segments, but an unknown experimental factor could not be excluded. The classifier was reported to diagnose cytomegalovirus status with high specificity and sensitivity in both the original and validation cohorts. Only TCR beta chains were sequenced in this cohort, and the absence of alpha or paired-chain data limited detectable features. While some public TCRs were present in many individuals, most TCR sequences turned up only very rarely across donors. Because HLA typing was missing for some donors at each locus, association tests included only the typed subset. In a later analysis, TCR association rates were found to vary across HLA loci, with the most associated TCRs seen for DRB1 alleles and the fewest for HLA-C alleles. A few of the identified cytomegalovirus-associated TCR beta chains were confirmed in vitro to be specific for cytomegalovirus antigens. A total of 164 TCR beta chains were listed by the study as associated with cytomegalovirus. In a later analysis, 16,951 TCR beta sequences were associated with specific HLA alleles at a false discovery rate of 0.05. When HLA alleles, especially DR and DQ, strongly co-occurred, attributing TCR associations to individual alleles was difficult. A further reported finding was that TCR beta sequences accurately predicted the HLA-A and HLA-B alleles for most subjects in the first cohort. Several of the top co-occurrence clusters appeared to be linked to parvovirus B19, influenza, CMV and Epstein-Barr virus, according to a later analysis. A cluster of highly shared sequence variants was judged likely to represent a technical artifact of the sequencing pipeline. According to the authors, the approach could potentially be generalized to other disease states and immunological phenotypes. According to a later genetic analysis, donors in an Asian-associated ancestry cluster had fewer N-insertions in productive TCRs than the roughly 700-donor mean. Some IMGT-functional V segments, including TRBV6-2 and TRBV6-3, could not be distinguished by the 87-base-pair reads and were therefore excluded. An association between a missense DCLRE1C variant and V-gene and J-gene trimming of TCR beta chains was found in a later genetic analysis and replicated in an independent cohort. In a later analysis, most CMV-associated TCR beta chains were found to appear HLA-restricted, with HLA associations seemingly driven largely by CMV exposure. The earlier analysis of approximately 540 of the donors excluded 15 to 20 rarely observed V segments, including chromosome 9 orphons, because counts were too low. An earlier analysis of approximately 570 of the donors showed that most TCR beta V segments appeared in productive rearrangements either about 87% or about 30% of the time, which broadly matched IMGT annotations. The presence/absence analyses assumed that sequencing depth was roughly uniform across donors, and that assumption may not be true.

There are 18 amino acids in the CDR3, from cysteine to phenylalanine inclusive. The CDR3 DNA has 54 bases and is translated from base 1. Per the germline V gene, MGHRA is the CDR1 and YSYEKL is the CDR2. From V the trimming removes 4 bases and from J it removes 1 base, while the gene matches leave 6 bases of the junction unaccounted for. Library construction relied on the immunoSEQ multiplex PCR assay. For the multiplex PCR, a mixture combining 60 forward primers for TCR Vbeta segments and 13 reverse primers for TCR Jbeta segments was used. The CDR3 region of rearranged TCR beta genes was amplified from genomic DNA by a multiplex PCR assay. On the Illumina HiSeq System, the amplified TCR beta libraries were sequenced as 87-base-pair reads. Under the source paper's analysis protocol: Across the 670 or so repertoires, a later analysis counted tens of millions of unique TCR beta chains, roughly 11 million of which were shared by at least two donors. A nearest-neighbor algorithm error-corrected the raw reads and collapsed the reads into unique sequences, merging closely related sequences to remove PCR and sequencing errors. To assign V, D and J gene segments, CDR3 sequences were aligned to IMGT reference sequences. For a sequence to be retained, at least a six-nucleotide match to both a V gene segment and a J gene segment was required. Rearrangements were classified as productive when the CDR3 lacked stop codons and remained in frame with V and J, and all other rearrangements were classified as non-productive. Following IMGT convention, CDR3 was defined as the stretch from the second conserved V-encoded cysteine to the conserved J-encoded phenylalanine. The earlier analysis of 500 to 750 of the donors excluded any sequence lacking an unambiguous match to a single V gene segment. In an earlier analysis of approximately 560 of the donors, a V segment was called functional when productive rearrangements were above 56.7%, and segregating when the standard deviation between donors exceeded 5%. To diagnose cytomegalovirus status from the catalog of TCR beta chain sequences, a statistical classification framework was built. V and J gene assignment, in a later analysis, came from comparing TCR nucleotide sequences with IMGT/GENE-DB human TR gene sequences. The TCRdist pipeline was used in a later analysis to assign CDR3 sequences and most-parsimonious VDJ recombination scenarios. In a later analysis, every TCR beta chain was defined by the combination of its CDR3 amino acid sequence and its V-gene family, and reads without a unique V-gene family were dropped. A later analysis removed 550 to 700 highly shared, low-generation-probability nucleotide sequences to deal with suspected cross-contamination and a sequencing artifact. In a later analysis, a clonal expansion index was calculated for each public chain from normalized within-repertoire ranks of inferred template counts. A later analysis computed generation probabilities with a VDJ recombination model fitted to out-of-frame rearrangements, and checked the results against IGoR. A later analysis scored TCR-TCR, TCR-HLA and TCR-CMV co-occurrence with hypergeometric tests, applying a repertoire-size bias correction to TCR pairs. To estimate false discovery rates, a later analysis permuted the HLA or CMV assignments 20 times. In a later analysis, co-occurring TCRs were grouped using DBSCAN, and TCRdist sequence similarity was added for clustering within HLA-allele-positive subsets. Repertoires with fewer than 30,000 or more than 120,000 public chains, plus five repertoires with anomalous nucleotide sharing, were excluded from co-occurrence clustering. TCRdb mirrors the immuneACCESS table, restricted to in-frame sequences. Some clones are absent from its copies; in checked studies, under half trace to an unresolved V gene, and the reason for the others is unknown. The V and J calls and clone size come from that table; D and trimming were worked out from the DNA. This sample gives 150,000 to 200,000 clones in total; around 75% of them show up just once. The ten largest clones capture around 3% of the sample.

Sequenced material: PBMCs. This sequence originates from a woman aged 50 to 60 in good health and CMV-seropositive. The chain uses TRBV4-1 and TRBJ2-3; 15 central nucleotides agree with TRBD2. The DNA reads as follows: TGCGCCAGCAGCCGAGGACTAGCGGGGGGGCCGGGCACAGATACGCAGTATTTT. It is translated as CASSRGLAGGPGTDTQYF.